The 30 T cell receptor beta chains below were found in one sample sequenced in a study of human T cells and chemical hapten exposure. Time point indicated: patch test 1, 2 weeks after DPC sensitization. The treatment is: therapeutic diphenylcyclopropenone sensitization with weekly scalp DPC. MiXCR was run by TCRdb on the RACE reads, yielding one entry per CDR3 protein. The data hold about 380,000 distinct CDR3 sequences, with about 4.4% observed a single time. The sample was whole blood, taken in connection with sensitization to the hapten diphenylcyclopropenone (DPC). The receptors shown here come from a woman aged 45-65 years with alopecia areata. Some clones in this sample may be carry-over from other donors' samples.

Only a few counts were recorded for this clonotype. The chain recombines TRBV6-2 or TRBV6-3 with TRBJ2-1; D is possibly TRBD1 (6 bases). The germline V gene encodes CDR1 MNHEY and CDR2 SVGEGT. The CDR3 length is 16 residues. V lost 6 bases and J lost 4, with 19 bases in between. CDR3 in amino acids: CASRVPRWQGYNEQFF. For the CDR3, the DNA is TGTGCCAGCAGGGTACCCCGGTGGCAGGGGTACAATGAGCAGTTCTTC.

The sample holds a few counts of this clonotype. This CDR3 reads CASSWGRVNGELFF. CDR3 bases: TGTGCCAGCAGCTGGGGACGGGTCAACGGGGAGCTGTTTTTT. This chain connects TRBV27 to TRBJ2-2; D is tentatively TRBD1 or TRBD2 (5 bases each). This CDR3 spans 14 amino acids. V was pared by 6 bases and J by 7 bases, with 15 bases between. Germline assignment: CDR1 MNHEY and CDR2 SMNVEV (reference sequence).

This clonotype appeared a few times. The CDR3 DNA reads as TGTGCCAGCAAGGGACTAGCGTCATCCCATGAGCAGTTCTTC. This sequence encodes CASKGLASSHEQFF. V usage is TRBV3-1 and J usage is TRBJ2-1; 10 bases agree with TRBD2. V lost 7 bases to trimming and J lost 8 bases; unmatched junction nucleotides: 8. CDR3 size: 14 residues. CDR1 is LGHDT, CDR2 YNNKEL, per germline (reference sequence).

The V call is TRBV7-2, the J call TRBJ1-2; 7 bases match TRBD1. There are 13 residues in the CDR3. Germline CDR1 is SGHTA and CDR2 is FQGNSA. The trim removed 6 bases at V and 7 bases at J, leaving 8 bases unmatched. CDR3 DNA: TGTGCCAGCAGGCCGGGACAGTTGTCTGGCTACACCTTC. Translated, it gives CASRPGQLSGYTF.

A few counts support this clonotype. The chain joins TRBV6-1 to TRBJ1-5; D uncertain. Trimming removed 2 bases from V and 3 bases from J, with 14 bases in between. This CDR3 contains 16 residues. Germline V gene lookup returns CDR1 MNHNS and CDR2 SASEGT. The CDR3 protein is CASSEIRGTFNQPQHF. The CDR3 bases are TGTGCCAGCAGTGAAATACGGGGTACTTTCAATCAGCCCCAGCATTTT.

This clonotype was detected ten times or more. The CDR3 sequence is CATSRETQLLYSNQPQHF. DNA of the CDR3: TGTGCCACCAGCAGAGAGACACAGCTACTTTATAGCAATCAGCCCCAGCATTTT. The chain employs TRBV15 and TRBJ1-5, with no clear D. Looked up from germline, CDR1 is LNHNV and CDR2 is YYDKDF (reference sequence). V was pared by 0 bases and J by 0 bases, with 15 bases between. There are 18 residues in the CDR3.

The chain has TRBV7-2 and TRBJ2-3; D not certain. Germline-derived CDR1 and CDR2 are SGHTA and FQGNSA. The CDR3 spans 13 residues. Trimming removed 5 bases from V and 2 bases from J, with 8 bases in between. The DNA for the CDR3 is TGTGCCAGCAGCCAGGAGATCACAGATACGCAGTATTTT. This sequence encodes CASSQEITDTQYF.

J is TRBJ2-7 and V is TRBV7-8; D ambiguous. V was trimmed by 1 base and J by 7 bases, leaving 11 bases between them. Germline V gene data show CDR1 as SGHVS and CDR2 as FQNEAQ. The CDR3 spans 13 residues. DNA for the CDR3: TGTGCCAGCAGCTTAGTTAGGGTTCGGGAGCAGTACTTC. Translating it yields CASSLVRVREQYF.

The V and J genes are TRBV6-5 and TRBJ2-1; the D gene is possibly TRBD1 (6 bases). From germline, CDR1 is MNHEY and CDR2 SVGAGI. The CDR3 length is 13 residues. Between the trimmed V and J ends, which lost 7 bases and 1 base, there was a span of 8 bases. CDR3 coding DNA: TGTGCCAGCACTGGACAGTCCTACAATGAGCAGTTCTTC. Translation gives CASTGQSYNEQFF.

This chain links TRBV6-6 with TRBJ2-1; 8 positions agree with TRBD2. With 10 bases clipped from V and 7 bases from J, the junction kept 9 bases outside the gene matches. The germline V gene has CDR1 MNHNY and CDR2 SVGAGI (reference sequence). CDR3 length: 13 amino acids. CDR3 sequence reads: CAILGGARNEQFF. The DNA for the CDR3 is TGTGCCATACTCGGGGGGGCCAGAAATGAGCAGTTCTTC.

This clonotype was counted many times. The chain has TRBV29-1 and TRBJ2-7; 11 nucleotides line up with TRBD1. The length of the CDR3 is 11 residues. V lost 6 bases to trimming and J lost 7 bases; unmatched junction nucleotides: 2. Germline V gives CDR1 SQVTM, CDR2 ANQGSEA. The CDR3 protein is CSVGQGGEQYF. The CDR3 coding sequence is TGCAGCGTGGGACAGGGGGGGGAGCAGTACTTC.

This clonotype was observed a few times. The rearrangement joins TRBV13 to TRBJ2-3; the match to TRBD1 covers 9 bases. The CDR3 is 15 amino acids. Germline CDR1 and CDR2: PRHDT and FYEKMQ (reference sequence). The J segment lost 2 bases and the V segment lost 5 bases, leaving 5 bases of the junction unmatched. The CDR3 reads CASSPRTGVTDTQYF. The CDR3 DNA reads TGTGCCAGCAGCCCCCGGACAGGGGTCACAGATACGCAGTATTTT.

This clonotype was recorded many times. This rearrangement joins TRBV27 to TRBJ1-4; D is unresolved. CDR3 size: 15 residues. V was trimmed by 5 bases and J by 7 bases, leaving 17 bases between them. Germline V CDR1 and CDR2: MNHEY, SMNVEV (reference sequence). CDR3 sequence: CASSRRRSGFEKLFF. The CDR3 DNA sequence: TGTGCCAGCAGTCGCCGGCGGAGCGGGTTTGAAAAACTGTTTTTT.

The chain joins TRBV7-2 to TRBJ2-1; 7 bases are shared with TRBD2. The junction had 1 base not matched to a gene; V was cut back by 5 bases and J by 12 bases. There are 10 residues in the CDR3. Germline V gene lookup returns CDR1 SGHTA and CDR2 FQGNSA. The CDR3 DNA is TGTGCCAGCAGCGCGGGAGTGCAGTTCTTC. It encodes CASSAGVQFF.

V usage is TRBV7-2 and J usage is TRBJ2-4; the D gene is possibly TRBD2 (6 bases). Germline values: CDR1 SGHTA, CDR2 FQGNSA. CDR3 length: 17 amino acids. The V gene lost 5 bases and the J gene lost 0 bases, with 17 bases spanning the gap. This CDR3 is CASSPLGGGLAKNIQYF. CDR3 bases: TGTGCCAGCAGCCCACTGGGGGGAGGTCTAGCCAAAAACATTCAGTACTTC.

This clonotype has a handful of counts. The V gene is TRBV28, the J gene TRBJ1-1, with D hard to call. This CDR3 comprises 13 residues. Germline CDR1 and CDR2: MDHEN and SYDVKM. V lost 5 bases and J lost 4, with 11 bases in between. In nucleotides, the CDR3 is TGTGCCAGCAGTGAGACCTATTCCACTGAAGCTTTCTTT. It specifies CASSETYSTEAFF. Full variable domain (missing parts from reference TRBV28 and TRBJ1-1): DVKVTQSSRYLVKRTGEKVFLECVQDMDHENMFWYRQDPGLGLRLIYFSYDVKMKEKGDIPEGYSVSREKKERFSLILESASTNQTSMYLCASSETYSTEAFFGQGTRLTVV.

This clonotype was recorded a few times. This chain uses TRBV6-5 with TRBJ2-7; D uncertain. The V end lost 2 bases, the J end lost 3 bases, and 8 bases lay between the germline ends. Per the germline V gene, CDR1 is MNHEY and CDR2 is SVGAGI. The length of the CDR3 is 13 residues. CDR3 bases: TGTGCCAGCAGTTACAGACTCGGCTACGAGCAGTACTTC. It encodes CASSYRLGYEQYF.

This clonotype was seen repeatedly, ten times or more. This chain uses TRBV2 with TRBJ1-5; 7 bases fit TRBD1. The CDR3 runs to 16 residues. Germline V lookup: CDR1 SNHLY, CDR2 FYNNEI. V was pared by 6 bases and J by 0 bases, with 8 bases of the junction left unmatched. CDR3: CASREQTGNSNQPQHF. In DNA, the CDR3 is TGTGCCAGCAGGGAACAGACAGGGAATAGCAATCAGCCCCAGCATTTT. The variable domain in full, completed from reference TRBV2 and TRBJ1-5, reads EPEVTQTPSHQVTQMGQEVILRCVPISNHLYFYWYRQILGQKVEFLVSFYNNEISEKSEIFDDQFSVERPDGSNFTLKIRSTKLEDSAMYFCASREQTGNSNQPQHFGDGTRLSIL.

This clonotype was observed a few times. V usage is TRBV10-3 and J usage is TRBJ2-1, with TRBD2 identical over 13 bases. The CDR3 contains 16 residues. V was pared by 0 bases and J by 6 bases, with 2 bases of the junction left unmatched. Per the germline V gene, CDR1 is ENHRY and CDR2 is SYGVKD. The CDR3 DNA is TGTGCCATCAGTGAGTCGAGGACTAGCGGGAGCAATGAGCAGTTCTTC. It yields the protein CAISESRTSGSNEQFF.

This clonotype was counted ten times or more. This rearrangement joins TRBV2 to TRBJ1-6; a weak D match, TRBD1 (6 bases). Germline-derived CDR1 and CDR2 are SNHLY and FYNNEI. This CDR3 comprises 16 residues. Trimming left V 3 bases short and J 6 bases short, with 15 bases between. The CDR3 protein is CASSEVLTGFNSPLHF. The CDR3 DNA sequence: TGTGCCAGCAGTGAGGTCTTAACAGGGTTTAATTCACCCCTCCACTTT.

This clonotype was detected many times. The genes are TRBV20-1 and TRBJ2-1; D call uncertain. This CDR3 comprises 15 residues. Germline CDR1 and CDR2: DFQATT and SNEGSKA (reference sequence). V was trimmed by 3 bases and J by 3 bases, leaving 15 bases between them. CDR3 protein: CSAREGDQSYNEQFF. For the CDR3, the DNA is TGCAGTGCTAGGGAAGGTGACCAAAGCTACAATGAGCAGTTCTTC.

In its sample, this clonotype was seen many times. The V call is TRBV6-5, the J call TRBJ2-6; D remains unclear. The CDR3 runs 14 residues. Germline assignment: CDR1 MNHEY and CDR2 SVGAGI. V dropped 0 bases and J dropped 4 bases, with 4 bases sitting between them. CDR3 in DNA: TGTGCCAGCAGTTACTCTCCGGGGGCCAACGTCCTGACTTTC. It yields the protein CASSYSPGANVLTF.

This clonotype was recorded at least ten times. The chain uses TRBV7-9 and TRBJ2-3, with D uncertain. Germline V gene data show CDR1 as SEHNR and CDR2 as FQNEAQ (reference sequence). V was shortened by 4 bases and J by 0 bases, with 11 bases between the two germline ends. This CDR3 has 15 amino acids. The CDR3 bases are TGTGCCAGCAGCTCTAAGATTGATAGCACAGATACGCAGTATTTT. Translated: CASSSKIDSTDTQYF.

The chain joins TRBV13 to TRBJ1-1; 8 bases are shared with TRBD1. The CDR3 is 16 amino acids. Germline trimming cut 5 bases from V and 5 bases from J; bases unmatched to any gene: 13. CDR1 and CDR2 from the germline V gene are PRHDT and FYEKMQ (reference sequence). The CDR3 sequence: CASSPIRQGSRTEAFF. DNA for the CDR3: TGTGCCAGCAGCCCCATAAGACAGGGGAGTCGGACTGAAGCTTTCTTT.

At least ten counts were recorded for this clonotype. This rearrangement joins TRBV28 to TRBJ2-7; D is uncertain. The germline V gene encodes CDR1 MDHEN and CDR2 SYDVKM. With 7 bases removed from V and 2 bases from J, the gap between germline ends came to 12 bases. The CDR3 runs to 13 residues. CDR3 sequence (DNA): TGTGCCAGCAAGGCAGAGAATCCCTACGAGCAGTACTTC. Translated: CASKAENPYEQYF.

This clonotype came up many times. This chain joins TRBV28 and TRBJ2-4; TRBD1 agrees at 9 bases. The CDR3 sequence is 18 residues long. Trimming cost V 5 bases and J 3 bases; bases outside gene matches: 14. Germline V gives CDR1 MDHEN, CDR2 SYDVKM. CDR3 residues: CASSPATRMTGGKNIQYF. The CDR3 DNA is TGTGCCAGCAGTCCTGCAACCCGAATGACAGGGGGCAAAAACATTCAGTACTTC. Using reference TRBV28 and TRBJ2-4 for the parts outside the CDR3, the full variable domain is DVKVTQSSRYLVKRTGEKVFLECVQDMDHENMFWYRQDPGLGLRLIYFSYDVKMKEKGDIPEGYSVSREKKERFSLILESASTNQTSMYLCASSPATRMTGGKNIQYFGAGTRLSVL.

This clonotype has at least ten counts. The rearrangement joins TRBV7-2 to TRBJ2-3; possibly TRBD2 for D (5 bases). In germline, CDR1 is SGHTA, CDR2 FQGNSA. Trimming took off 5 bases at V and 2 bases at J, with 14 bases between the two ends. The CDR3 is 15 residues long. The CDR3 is CASSPGLQTTDTQYF. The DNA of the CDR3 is TGTGCCAGCAGCCCGGGGTTGCAAACCACAGATACGCAGTATTTT. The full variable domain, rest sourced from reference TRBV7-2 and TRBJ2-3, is GAGVSQSPSNKVTEKGKDVELRCDPISGHTALYWYRQSLGQGLEFLIYFQGNSAPDKSGLPSDRFSAERTGGSVSTLTIQRTQQEDSAVYLCASSPGLQTTDTQYFGPGTRLTVL.

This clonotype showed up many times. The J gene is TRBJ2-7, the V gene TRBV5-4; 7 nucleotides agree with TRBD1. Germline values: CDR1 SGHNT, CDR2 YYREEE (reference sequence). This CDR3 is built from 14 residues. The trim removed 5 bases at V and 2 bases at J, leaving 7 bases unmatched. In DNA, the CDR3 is TGTGCCAGCAGTTCACGGGGACAGCCCTACGAGCAGTACTTC. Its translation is CASSSRGQPYEQYF.

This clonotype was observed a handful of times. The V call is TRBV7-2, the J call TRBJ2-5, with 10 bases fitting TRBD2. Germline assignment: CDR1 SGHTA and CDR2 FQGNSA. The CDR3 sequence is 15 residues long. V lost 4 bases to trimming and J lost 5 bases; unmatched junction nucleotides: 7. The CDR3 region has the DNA TGTGCCAGCAGCTGGAGCGGGGGGGCCGGGGAGACCCAGTACTTC. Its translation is CASSWSGGAGETQYF.

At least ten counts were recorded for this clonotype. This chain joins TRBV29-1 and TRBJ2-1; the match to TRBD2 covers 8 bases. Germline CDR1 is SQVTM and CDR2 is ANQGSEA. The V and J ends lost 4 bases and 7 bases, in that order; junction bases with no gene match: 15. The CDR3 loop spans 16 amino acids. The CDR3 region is CSVVPWREAGRNEQFF. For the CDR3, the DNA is TGCAGCGTTGTTCCCTGGCGGGAGGCCGGCAGAAATGAGCAGTTCTTC.